The source of this T cell receptor beta chain is a study of blood T cell repertoires in COVID-19. Study-level background: Some COVID-19 samples were acute and others convalescent; all came from the United States, Italy and Spain.

Trimming pared 4 bases from V and 5 bases from J, leaving 12 bases between. The CDR3 totals 13 residues. The germline CDR1 and CDR2 sequences are SGHRS and YFSETQ. The Seattle patients joined while their infection was active and were tracked longitudinally afterward. Original handling: How many nucleated cells were present was estimated from reference gene primer amplification. This table comes from immunoSEQ multiplex PCR, and its TCRdb copy is limited to in-frame clones, with some not included. V, J and clone size are those of that table, while D and trimming were read from the DNA. The sample has roughly 180,000 clones, roughly 92% seen once.

The chain has TRBV5-1 and TRBJ1-2, with D possibly matching TRBD1 (6 bases). Sequenced sample: peripheral blood. The TCR was taken from a man in his thirties or forties with COVID-19, enrolled during active disease. CDR3 DNA: TGCGCCAGCAGCCTGACAGGAGCATATGGCTACACCTTC. This sequence encodes CASSLTGAYGYTF.